This TCR beta chain was recovered during a study of PD-1 blockade in mismatch repair-deficient tumors. As for the study in general: Enrolled about 2012-2016, patients had progressing, pretreated mismatch repair-deficient cancers of 11 to 13 types. Study-wide results and caveats: After pembrolizumab, tumor-resident clones rose rapidly, then generally contracted before radiologic responses.

In germline, CDR1 is SGHAT, CDR2 FQNNGV. The CDR3 contains 17 residues. Germline trimming cut 10 bases from V and 2 bases from J; bases unmatched to any gene: 15. Generated by immunoSEQ multiplex PCR, the TCRdb table keeps only in-frame clones and is missing some. The table records about 16,000 clones, roughly 80% of them present only once. Worth noting for this clone: Its specificity is not known.

All patients were mismatch repair deficient, assessed by either PCR or immunohistochemistry. The receptor was derived from an adult with mismatch repair-deficient cancer. The sequencing here drew on PBMCs, taken before pembrolizumab treatment. The chain has TRBV11-2 and TRBJ2-2; 8 nucleotides match TRBD1. The CDR3 coding sequence is TGTGCCAACAGAAGACTAGGACAGGGCAGTAACACCGGGGAGCTGTTTTTT. As protein: CANRRLGQGSNTGELFF.